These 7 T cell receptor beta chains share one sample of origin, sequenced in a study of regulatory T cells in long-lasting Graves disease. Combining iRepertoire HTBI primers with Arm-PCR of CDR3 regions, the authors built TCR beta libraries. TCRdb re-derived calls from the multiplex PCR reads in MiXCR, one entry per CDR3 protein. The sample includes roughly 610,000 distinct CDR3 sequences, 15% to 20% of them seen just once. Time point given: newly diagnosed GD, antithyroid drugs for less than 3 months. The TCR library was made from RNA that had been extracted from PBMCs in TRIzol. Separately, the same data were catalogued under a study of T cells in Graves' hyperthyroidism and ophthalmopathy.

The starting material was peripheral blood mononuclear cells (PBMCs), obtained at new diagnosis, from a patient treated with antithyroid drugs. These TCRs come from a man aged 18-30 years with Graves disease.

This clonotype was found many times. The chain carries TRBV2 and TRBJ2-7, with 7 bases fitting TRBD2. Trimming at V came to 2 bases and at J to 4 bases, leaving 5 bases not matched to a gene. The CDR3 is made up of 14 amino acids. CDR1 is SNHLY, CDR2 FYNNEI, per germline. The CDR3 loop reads CASSESRERYEQYF. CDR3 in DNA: TGTGCCAGCAGTGAATCGCGGGAGCGGTACGAGCAGTACTTC.

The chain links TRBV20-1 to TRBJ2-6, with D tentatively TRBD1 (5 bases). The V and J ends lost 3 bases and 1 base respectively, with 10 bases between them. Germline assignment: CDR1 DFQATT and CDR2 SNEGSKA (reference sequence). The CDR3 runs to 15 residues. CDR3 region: CSARGQGSGANVLTF. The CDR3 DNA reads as TGCAGTGCTAGGGGCCAGGGTTCTGGGGCCAACGTCCTGACTTTC.

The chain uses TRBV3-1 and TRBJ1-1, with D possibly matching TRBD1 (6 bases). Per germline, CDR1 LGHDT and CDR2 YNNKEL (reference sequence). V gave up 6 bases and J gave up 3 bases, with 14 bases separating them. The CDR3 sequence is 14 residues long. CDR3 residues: CASSPTGLDTEAFF. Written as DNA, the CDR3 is TGTGCCAGCAGTCCTACAGGGCTGGACACTGAAGCTTTCTTT.

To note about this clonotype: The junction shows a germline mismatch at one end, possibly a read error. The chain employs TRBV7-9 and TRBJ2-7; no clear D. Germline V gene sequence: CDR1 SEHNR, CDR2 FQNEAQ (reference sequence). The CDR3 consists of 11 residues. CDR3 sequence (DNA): TGTGCCAGCAGCTTTTCCTACGAGCAGCACTTC. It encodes CASSFSYEQHF. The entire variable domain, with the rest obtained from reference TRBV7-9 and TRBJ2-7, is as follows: DTGVSQNPRHKITKRGQNVTFRCDPISEHNRLYWYRQTLGQGPEFLTYFQNEAQLEKSRLLSDRFSAERPKGSFSTLEIQRTEQGDSAMYLCASSFSYEQHFGPGTRLTVT.

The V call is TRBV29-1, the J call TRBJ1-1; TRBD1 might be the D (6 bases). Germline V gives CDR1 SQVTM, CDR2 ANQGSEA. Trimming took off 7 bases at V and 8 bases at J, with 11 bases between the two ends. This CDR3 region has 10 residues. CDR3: CSAGQIEAFF. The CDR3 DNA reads TGCAGCGCCGGACAGATAGAAGCTTTCTTT.

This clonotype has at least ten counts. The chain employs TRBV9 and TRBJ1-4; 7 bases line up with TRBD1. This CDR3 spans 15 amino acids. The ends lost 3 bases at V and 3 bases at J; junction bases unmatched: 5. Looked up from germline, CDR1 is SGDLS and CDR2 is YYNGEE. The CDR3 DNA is TGTGCCAGCAGCGCACACAGGGGTCCTAATGAAAAACTGTTTTTT. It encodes CASSAHRGPNEKLFF.

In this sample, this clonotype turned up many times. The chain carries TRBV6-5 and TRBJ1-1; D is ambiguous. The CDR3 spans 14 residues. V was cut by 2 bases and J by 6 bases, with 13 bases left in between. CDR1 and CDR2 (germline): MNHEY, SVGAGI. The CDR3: CASSYTQRSAEAFF. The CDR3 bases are TGTGCCAGCAGTTACACTCAAAGGAGCGCTGAAGCTTTCTTT.